The 9 T cell receptor beta chains below all came from one sample that was sequenced in a study of glioma-infiltrating T cells after dendritic cell vaccination. Method: immunoSEQ multiplex PCR; TCRdb's copy keeps in-frame clones and lacks some. Seen here are fewer than 100,000 clones, under 90% observed once, and the top ten hold approximately 14%. The source was blood, collected before dendritic cell vaccination. The receptors come from a human donor with glioblastoma.

In this sample, this clone turned up many times. V gene TRBV30 combines with J gene TRBJ1-1; D gene ambiguous. The CDR3 is 11 residues long. Germline V CDR1 and CDR2: GTSNPN, SVGIG (reference sequence). V lost 5 bases, J lost 0 bases, and 4 bases lay in between. The CDR3 coding sequence is TGTGCCTGGGCGATGAACACTGAAGCTTTCTTT. This encodes CAWAMNTEAFF.

This sequence joins TRBV27 and TRBJ1-4; TRBD1 matches 8 bases. This CDR3 is 14 amino acids long. V was pared by 7 bases and J by 2 bases, with 3 bases of the junction left unmatched. Looked up from germline, CDR1 is MNHEY and CDR2 is SMNVEV (reference sequence). This CDR3 is CASTGGATNEKLFF. The CDR3 DNA reads TGTGCCAGCACAGGGGGCGCGACTAATGAAAAACTGTTTTTT.

The CDR3 region is CASSSYQGVGNEKLFF. Here the CDR3 DNA reads TGTGCCAGCAGCTCATACCAGGGGGTTGGCAATGAAAAACTGTTTTTT. This sequence joins TRBV28 and TRBJ1-4, with TRBD1 matching over 7 bases. This CDR3 region has 16 residues. CDR1 MDHEN and CDR2 SYDVKM come from the germline V gene. The V segment lost 6 bases and the J segment 5 bases; nucleotides outside the gene matches: 12.

The J gene is TRBJ1-3, the V gene TRBV19; possibly TRBD1 for D (5 bases). Trimming took 1 base from V and 3 from J, leaving 7 bases between them. CDR1 and CDR2 (germline): LNHDA, SQIVND (reference sequence). The CDR3 is made up of 14 amino acids. The CDR3 protein is CASSIAGYGNTIYF. As DNA, the CDR3 is TGTGCCAGTAGTATAGCAGGGTATGGAAACACCATATATTTT. The full variable domain, with the rest looked up from reference TRBV19 and TRBJ1-3, is DGGITQSPKYLFRKEGQNVTLSCEQNLNHDAMYWYRQDPGQGLRLIYYSQIVNDFQKGDIAEGYSVSREKKESFPLTVTSAQKNPTAFYLCASSIAGYGNTIYFGEGSWLTVV.

The genes are TRBV23-1 and TRBJ1-1; D unclear. TRBV23-1 is an ORF, and what it does is uncertain. The CDR3 sequence is 14 residues long. V was pared by 1 base and J by 2 bases, with 8 bases between. The CDR3 here is CASSQWASNTEAFF. In nucleotides, the CDR3 is TGCGCCAGCAGTCAATGGGCAAGCAACACTGAAGCTTTCTTT.

The chain has TRBV28 and TRBJ1-1; D gene uncertain. This CDR3 is built from 14 residues. Germline V gives CDR1 MDHEN, CDR2 SYDVKM. V shed 4 bases and J shed 4 bases, with 13 bases lying between them. The CDR3 DNA sequence: TGTGCCAGCAGTTCCCCCGGCCCGGGCACTGAAGCTTTCTTT. Protein sequence: CASSSPGPGTEAFF. Full variable domain (missing parts from reference TRBV28 and TRBJ1-1): DVKVTQSSRYLVKRTGEKVFLECVQDMDHENMFWYRQDPGLGLRLIYFSYDVKMKEKGDIPEGYSVSREKKERFSLILESASTNQTSMYLCASSSPGPGTEAFFGQGTRLTVV.

The chain couples TRBV7-9 to TRBJ2-3; 8 bases agree with TRBD2. V dropped 1 base and J dropped 5; count of bases not matched to a gene: 8. The CDR3 spans 16 residues. The germline gives CDR1 SEHNR, CDR2 FQNEAQ (reference sequence). CDR3 nucleotide sequence: TGTGCCAGCAGCTTAGGAGAGCGGGAGTTCATAGATACGCAGTATTTT. Protein: CASSLGEREFIDTQYF.

The chain is built from TRBV6-5 and TRBJ1-4; D possibly corresponds to TRBD1 (5 bases). This CDR3 has 14 amino acids. Trimming took off 6 bases at V and 2 bases at J, with 10 bases between the two ends. Germline assignment: CDR1 MNHEY and CDR2 SVGAGI. CDR3 DNA sequence: TGTGCCAGCAGGCAGGGTCTCACTAATGAAAAACTGTTTTTT. Its protein is CASRQGLTNEKLFF.

This clone was observed a single time. This chain uses TRBV7-2 with TRBJ2-1, with 7 positions matching TRBD1. CDR3 length: 14 amino acids. Trimming at V came to 5 bases and at J to 1 base, leaving 2 bases not matched to a gene. Germline CDR1 is SGHTA and CDR2 is FQGNSA. CDR3 sequence: CASSPDRSYNEQFF. CDR3 DNA sequence: TGTGCCAGCAGCCCGGACAGGTCCTACAATGAGCAGTTCTTC.